The TCR beta chain described here comes from a study of T cells after posttransplantation cyclophosphamide. This clone showed up many times. Generated by immunoSEQ multiplex PCR, the TCRdb table keeps only in-frame clones and is missing some. The sample holds over 20,000 clones, and no clone turns up only once. On the day of bone marrow donation, the related graft donor provided peripheral blood. V shed 4 bases and J shed 0 bases, with 13 bases lying between them. Germline CDR1 reads SGHTA; CDR2 reads FQGNSA. The CDR3 covers 15 residues. Sequencing was performed on PBMCs. This TCR was sampled from a man aged 45-60 years in good health, CMV-negative, and a related stem cell transplant donor. V is TRBV7-2 and J is TRBJ2-7; D is perhaps TRBD2 (6 bases). This CDR3 reads CASSSRDSNSYEQYF. As DNA, the CDR3 is TGTGCCAGCAGCTCTCGGGACTCCAACTCCTACGAGCAGTACTTC. The full variable domain, in which reference TRBV7-2 and TRBJ2-7 provide the parts outside the CDR3, is GAGVSQSPSNKVTEKGKDVELRCDPISGHTALYWYRQSLGQGLEFLIYFQGNSAPDKSGLPSDRFSAERTGGSVSTLTIQRTQQEDSAVYLCASSSRDSNSYEQYFGPGTRLTVT.